This record covers a single TCR beta chain. This clonotype has only a few counts. The antigen it binds to is not known. Per-base qualities were not stored, and no clone one base away is much larger. Donors were a few dozen systemically healthy Caucasian individuals from Russia aged roughly 6 to 95 years. Each donor gave about 11 milliliters of peripheral blood, drawn into EDTA-treated Vacutainer tubes. PBMCs were isolated by Ficoll-Paque density-gradient centrifugation, with at least 6.5 million obtained per sample. Total RNA was extracted from PBMCs with Trizol reagent, with at least 5.5 micrograms obtained per sample. The percentages of naive CD45RAhigh/CD27high T cells were determined by flow cytometry on a PBMC aliquot from every donor. This specimen belongs to a study of blood T cells in healthy people across ages (dated by TCRdb to between 2014 and 2017). About the investigation overall: In model experiments, template switching captured roughly one uniquely barcoded TCR beta cDNA molecule for every two T cells. Age-related changes in TCR beta repertoire diversity were measured in the study by deep sequencing normalized with unique cDNA molecular identifiers. The donors were divided into four age groups: young (average approximately 17 years), middle-aged (about 40), aged (about 60) and long-lived (82). For two donors (one aged 18 to 29 and one aged 80 or older), the study analyzed two additional independent replicas of 1 million unique cDNA reads from the same blood draw. The paper's findings and limits, for the study overall: Bulk unsorted PBMC profiling prevented conclusive comparison of naive and antigen-experienced compartments. The percentage of naive T cells measured by flow cytometry correlated strongly with observed TCR beta diversity. Because donor CMV infection status was unknown, age-related changes in expanded clonotypes were potentially confounded. Estimates of total diversity from one million sequenced T cells were regarded as lower bounds and underestimates. The long-lived group showed more naive CD4+ T cells, fewer expanded clones and increased TCR diversity than the aged group, suggesting age selection. As age increased, observed TCR beta diversity per million T cells dropped in a roughly linear way, and a significant reduction was already evident by age 40.

Spanning cysteine to phenylalanine, the CDR3 consists of 16 amino acids. Left in the record is the CDR3 DNA by itself, 48 bases read in frame from the first base. V lost 2 bases and J lost 2 bases; the stretch between them is 15 bases long. The germline V gene supplies CDR1 SGHTA and CDR2 FQGNSA. Library preparation employed 5' RACE. Instrument on record: Illumina HiSeq 2500. A second PCR of roughly 7 to 11 cycles was performed with a sample-barcoded 5' primer and a J-beta primer mix. A template-switch 5' adaptor carrying 12 random nucleotides introduced a unique molecular identifier onto each TCR beta cDNA molecule. At least 2.5 million CDR3-containing paired-end reads were obtained from each sample. First-strand cDNA synthesis was performed from all RNA using the Mint cDNA synthesis kit, with priming by a TRBC-specific oligonucleotide. Following uracil-DNA glycosylase treatment, all cDNA underwent a first 18-cycle PCR with the universal primers M1SS and BC2_uni_R. Under the source paper's analysis protocol: For normalization, 1 million high-quality reads, each with a distinct molecular identifier, were randomly selected from each sample. Reads sharing molecular identifiers were discarded rather than binned into consensus sequences. MiTCR, with a Q25 quality threshold and the strictest error-elimination algorithm, was used for CDR3 identification, clonotype clustering and error correction. A nonparametric unseen species model with Euler transformation was used to estimate lower-bound total TCR beta diversity. TCRdb took the public reads, trimmed them with fastp at Q25, ran MiXCR for clone calling and kept in-frame beta chains. A single entry per CDR3 protein holds the most common genes and DNA from its merged rows. TCRdb assigned the V and J calls; the authors' analysis was not used. This sample holds about 720,000 distinct CDR3 sequences; 25% were observed only once. More than 3% of the sample comes from the top ten.

These data are also associated with another study on T cells of mothers and their children. Taken from the second paper: The donors were nine systemically healthy Caucasian individuals, made up of three mothers and their six children. cDNA synthesis used all of the extracted RNA, with around 1.4 ug of RNA in each 15 ul reaction. In the second PCR, the M1S primer introduced both the sample barcodes and 2-4 random nucleotides. Over 9.5 million TCR beta CDR3 reads were obtained for each mother, and around 3 million reads were obtained for each child. In both related and unrelated pairs, thymic selection shapes the output of TCR recombination in a similar way, with inherited differences having only a minor effect. Normalized repertoire overlap was always slightly but never significantly higher in related than unrelated mother-child pairs. With a sensitivity of 90 to 100 clones per million clonotypes, no persistent microchimeric T cell clones were detected. In the study, deep NGS was used to compare the TCR beta repertoires of mothers and children, and features distinguishing related mother-child pairs from unrelated individuals were sought. On average, the children were approximately 11 +/- 4 years old, while the mothers were about 37 +/- 4 years old. After adapter ligation with NEBNext reagents, the libraries were sequenced on Illumina HiSeq 2000 with 100+100 nt paired-end reads. To prevent cross-contamination, the mother and child libraries were prepared a month apart and were sequenced in separate runs. For each donor, between about 450,000 and 2,300,000 distinct TCR beta clonotypes were identified. Naive TCR beta clonotypes were estimated from low-frequency clonotypes matched to each donor's FACS-determined naive share, without sorting.

The TCR originated in a boy aged 5-17 years in good health. The sequence joins TRBV7-2 to TRBJ2-5; the D gene assignment is ambiguous. Material: blood. The CDR3 reads as follows: CASSLNLVDRQETQYF. The sequenced DNA is TGTGCCAGCAGCTTAAATCTGGTGGACCGTCAAGAGACCCAGTACTTC. Full variable domain (CDR3 extended with the reference TRBV7-2 and TRBJ2-5 proteins): GAGVSQSPSNKVTEKGKDVELRCDPISGHTALYWYRQSLGQGLEFLIYFQGNSAPDKSGLPSDRFSAERTGGSVSTLTIQRTQQEDSAVYLCASSLNLVDRQETQYFGPGTRLLVL.